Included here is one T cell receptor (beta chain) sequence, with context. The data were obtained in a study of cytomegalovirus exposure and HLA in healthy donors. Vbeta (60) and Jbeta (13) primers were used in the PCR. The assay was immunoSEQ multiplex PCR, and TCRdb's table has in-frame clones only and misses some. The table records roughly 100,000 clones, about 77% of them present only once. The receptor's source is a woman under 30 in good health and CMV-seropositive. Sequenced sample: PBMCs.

CDR3 bases: TGCGCCAGCAGCCAAGTTGATGTGGCGGGAGACAACGAGCAGTACTTC. Translating gives CASSQVDVAGDNEQYF. The chain couples TRBV4-3 to TRBJ2-7; TRBD2 matches 7 bases. Trimming cost V 1 base and J 5 bases; bases outside gene matches: 11. Germline loops: CDR1 LGHNA, CDR2 YSLEER. The CDR3 contains 16 residues.